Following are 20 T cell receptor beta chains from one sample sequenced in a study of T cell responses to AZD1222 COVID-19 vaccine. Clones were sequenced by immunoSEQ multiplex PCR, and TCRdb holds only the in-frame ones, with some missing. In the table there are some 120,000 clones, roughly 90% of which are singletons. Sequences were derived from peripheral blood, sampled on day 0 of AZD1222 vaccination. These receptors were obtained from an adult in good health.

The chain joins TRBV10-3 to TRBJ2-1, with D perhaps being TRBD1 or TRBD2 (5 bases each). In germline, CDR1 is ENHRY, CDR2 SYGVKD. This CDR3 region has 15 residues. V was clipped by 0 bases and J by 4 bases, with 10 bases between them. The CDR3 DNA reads TGTGCCATCAGTGAGTCGGGGGATGTTTACAATGAGCAGTTCTTC. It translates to CAISESGDVYNEQFF.

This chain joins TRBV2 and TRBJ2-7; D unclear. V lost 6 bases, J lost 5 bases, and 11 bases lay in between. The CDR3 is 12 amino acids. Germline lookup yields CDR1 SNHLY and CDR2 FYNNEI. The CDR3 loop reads CASRGRVHEQYF. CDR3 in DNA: TGTGCCAGCAGGGGCCGGGTTCACGAGCAGTACTTC.

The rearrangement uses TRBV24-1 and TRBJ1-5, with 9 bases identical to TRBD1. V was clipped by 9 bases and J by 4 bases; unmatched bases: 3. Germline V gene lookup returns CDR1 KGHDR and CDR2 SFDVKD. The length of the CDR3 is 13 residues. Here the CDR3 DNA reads TGTGCCACCTCCGGGACAGGGAATCAGCCCCAGCATTTT. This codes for CATSGTGNQPQHF.

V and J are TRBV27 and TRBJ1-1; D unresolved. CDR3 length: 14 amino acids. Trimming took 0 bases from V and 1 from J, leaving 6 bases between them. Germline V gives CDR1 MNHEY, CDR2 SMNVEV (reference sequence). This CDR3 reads CASSLSGPNTEAFF. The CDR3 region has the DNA TGTGCCAGCAGTTTATCAGGCCCGAACACTGAAGCTTTCTTT.

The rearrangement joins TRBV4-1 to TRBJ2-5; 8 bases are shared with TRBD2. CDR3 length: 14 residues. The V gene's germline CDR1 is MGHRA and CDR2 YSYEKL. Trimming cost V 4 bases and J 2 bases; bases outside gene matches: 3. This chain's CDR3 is CASSLGGRQETQYF. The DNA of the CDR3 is TGCGCCAGCAGCCTCGGCGGGAGGCAAGAGACCCAGTACTTC.

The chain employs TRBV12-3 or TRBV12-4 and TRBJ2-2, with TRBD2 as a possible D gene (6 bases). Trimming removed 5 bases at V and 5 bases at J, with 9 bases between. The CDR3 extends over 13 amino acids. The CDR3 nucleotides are TGTGCCAGCAGTCGACTAGAGACCGGGGAGCTGTTTTTT. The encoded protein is CASSRLETGELFF.

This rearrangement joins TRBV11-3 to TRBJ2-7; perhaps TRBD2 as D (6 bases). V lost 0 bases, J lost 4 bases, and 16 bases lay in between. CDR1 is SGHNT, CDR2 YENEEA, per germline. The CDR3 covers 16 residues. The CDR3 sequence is CASSLDPGTQTYEQYF. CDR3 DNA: TGTGCCAGCAGCTTAGACCCCGGGACTCAGACTTACGAGCAGTACTTC. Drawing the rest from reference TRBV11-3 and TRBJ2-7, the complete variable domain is EAGVVQSPRYKIIEKKQPVAFWCNPISGHNTLYWYLQNLGQGPELLIRYENEEAVDDSQLPKDRFSAERLKGVDSTLKIQPAELGDSAVYLCASSLDPGTQTYEQYFGPGTRLTVT.

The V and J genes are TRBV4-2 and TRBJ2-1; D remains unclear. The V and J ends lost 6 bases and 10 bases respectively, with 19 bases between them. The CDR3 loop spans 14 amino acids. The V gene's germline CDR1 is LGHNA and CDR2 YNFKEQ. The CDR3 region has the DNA TGTGCCAGCAGACCTACCGACGGCTTCGGGGAGCAGTTCTTC. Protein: CASRPTDGFGEQFF.

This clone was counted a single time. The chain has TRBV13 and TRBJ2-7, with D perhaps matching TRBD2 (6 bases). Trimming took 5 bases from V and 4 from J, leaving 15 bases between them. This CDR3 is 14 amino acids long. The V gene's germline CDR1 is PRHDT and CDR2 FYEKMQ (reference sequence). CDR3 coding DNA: TGTGCCAGCAGCAACCGGGACTTGACTTACGAGCAGTACTTC. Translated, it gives CASSNRDLTYEQYF.

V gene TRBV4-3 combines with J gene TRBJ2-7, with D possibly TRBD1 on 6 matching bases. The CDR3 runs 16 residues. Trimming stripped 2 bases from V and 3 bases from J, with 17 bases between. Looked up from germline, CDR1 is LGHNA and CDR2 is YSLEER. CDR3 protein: CASSQSFRGVFYEQYF. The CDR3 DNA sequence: TGCGCCAGCAGCCAATCGTTCAGGGGAGTATTCTACGAGCAGTACTTC.

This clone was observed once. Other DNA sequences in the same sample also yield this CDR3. The CDR3, as DNA: TGTGCCAGCAGCCTCCAAATGAACACTGAAGCTTTCTTT. This sequence encodes CASSLQMNTEAFF. The rearrangement links TRBV7-3 to TRBJ1-1; no clear D. CDR3 length: 13 amino acids. Trimming cost V 5 bases and J 0 bases, with 7 bases left between them. Per the germline V gene, CDR1 is SGHTA and CDR2 is FQGTGA.

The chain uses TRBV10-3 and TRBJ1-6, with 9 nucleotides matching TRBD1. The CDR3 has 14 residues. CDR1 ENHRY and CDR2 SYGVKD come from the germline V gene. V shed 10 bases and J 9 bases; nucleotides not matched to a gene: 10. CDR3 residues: CATRDREDRSPLHF. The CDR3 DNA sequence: TGTGCCACCCGGGACAGGGAAGATCGTTCACCCCTCCACTTT.

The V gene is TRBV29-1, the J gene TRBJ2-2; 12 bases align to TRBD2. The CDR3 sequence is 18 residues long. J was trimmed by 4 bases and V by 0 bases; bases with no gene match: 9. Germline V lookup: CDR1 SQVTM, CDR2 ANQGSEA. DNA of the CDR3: TGCAGCGTTGAAGATAGGGCTAGCGGGGGGGCCGTCACCGGGGAGCTGTTTTTT. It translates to CSVEDRASGGAVTGELFF.

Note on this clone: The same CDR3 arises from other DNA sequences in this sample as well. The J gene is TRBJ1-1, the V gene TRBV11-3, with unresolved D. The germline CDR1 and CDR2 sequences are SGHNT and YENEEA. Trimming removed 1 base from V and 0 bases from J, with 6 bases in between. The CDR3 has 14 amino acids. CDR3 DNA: TGTGCCAGCAGCTTAGGAGGGCTGAACACTGAAGCTTTCTTT. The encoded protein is CASSLGGLNTEAFF.

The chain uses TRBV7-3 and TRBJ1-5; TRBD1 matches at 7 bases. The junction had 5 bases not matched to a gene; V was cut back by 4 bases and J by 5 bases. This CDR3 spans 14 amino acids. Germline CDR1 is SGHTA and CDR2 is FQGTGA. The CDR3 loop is CASSSTGYYQPQHF. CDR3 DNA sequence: TGTGCCAGCAGCTCGACAGGGTATTATCAGCCCCAGCATTTT.

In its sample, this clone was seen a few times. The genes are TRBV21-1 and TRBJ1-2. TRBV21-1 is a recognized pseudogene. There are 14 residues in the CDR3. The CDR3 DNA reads TGTGCCAGCAGCAGTCGGACTCCTAACTATGGCTACACCTTC. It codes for CASSSRTPNYGYTF.

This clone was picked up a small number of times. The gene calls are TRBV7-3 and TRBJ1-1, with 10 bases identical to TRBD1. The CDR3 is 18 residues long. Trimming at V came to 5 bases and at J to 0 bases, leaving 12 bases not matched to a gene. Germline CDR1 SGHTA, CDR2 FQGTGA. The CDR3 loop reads CASSVRAGTGALNTEAFF. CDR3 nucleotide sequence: TGTGCCAGCAGCGTAAGGGCCGGGACAGGGGCCTTGAACACTGAAGCTTTCTTT.

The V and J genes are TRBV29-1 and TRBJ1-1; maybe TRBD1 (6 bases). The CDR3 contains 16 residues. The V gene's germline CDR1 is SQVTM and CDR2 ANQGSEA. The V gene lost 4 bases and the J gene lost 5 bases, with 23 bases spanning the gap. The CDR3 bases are TGCAGCGTTGTTCCTGGGACACAAGGGTGGCGGACTGAAGCTTTCTTT. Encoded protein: CSVVPGTQGWRTEAFF.

The CDR3 coding sequence is TGTGCCAGCAGCCAAGGACAGGGGCGGCGAGTGGGCTACACCTTC. Translating it yields CASSQGQGRRVGYTF. The chain is built from TRBV3-1 (or the pseudogene TRBV3-2) and TRBJ1-2, with 8 bases identical to TRBD1. V lost 1 base and J lost 8; bases outside the gene matches: 9. CDR3 size: 15 residues. Germline lookup yields CDR1 LGHDT and CDR2 YNNKEL (reference sequence).

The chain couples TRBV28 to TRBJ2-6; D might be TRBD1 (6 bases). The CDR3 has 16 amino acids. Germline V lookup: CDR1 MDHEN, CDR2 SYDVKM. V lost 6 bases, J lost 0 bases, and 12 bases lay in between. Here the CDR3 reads CASSSTGSSGANVLTF. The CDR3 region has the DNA TGTGCCAGCAGCTCCACAGGGAGCTCTGGGGCCAACGTCCTGACTTTC. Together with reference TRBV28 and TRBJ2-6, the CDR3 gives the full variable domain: DVKVTQSSRYLVKRTGEKVFLECVQDMDHENMFWYRQDPGLGLRLIYFSYDVKMKEKGDIPEGYSVSREKKERFSLILESASTNQTSMYLCASSSTGSSGANVLTFGAGSRLTVL.